This is a list of T cell receptor beta chains from one sample in a study of lymphopenia after photon versus proton radiotherapy. Only in-frame clones appear in the TCRdb table, and some are missing; sequencing was by immunoSEQ multiplex PCR. Among 15,000 to 20,000 clones listed, more than 85% were seen once. This sample comprised peripheral blood, obtained from a patient treated with proton-based radiotherapy. All receptors come from a man aged 70-80 years with pancreatic cancer. CDR3s include the opening cysteine and the closing phenylalanine or tryptophan. D genes are given only for firm matches. Expanded clones are given a class, and other clones once, few, many or no size at all.

J: TRBJ2-3
D: TRBD2
V: TRBV7-9
size: .
DNA: TGTGCCAGCAGCCCGACGGGGGGTAGGCATGGAGATACGCAGTATTTT
CDR3: CASSPTGGRHGDTQYF

J: TRBJ1-1
D: .
V: TRBV7-9
size: .
DNA: TGTGCCAGCAGCTTAGTAGGGAACACTGAAGCTTTCTTT
CDR3: CASSLVGNTEAFF

J: TRBJ1-4
D: .
V: TRBV30
size: .
DNA: TGTGCCTGGAGTGTTAGAGGGGGACGGGAGAATGAAAAACTGTTTTTT
CDR3: CAWSVRGGRENEKLFF

J: TRBJ2-7
D: .
V: TRBV5-1
size: .
DNA: TGCGCCAGCAGCTTGGATGGCACTGCCTACGAGCAGTACTTC
CDR3: CASSLDGTAYEQYF

J: TRBJ1-5
D: TRBD1
V: TRBV4-2
size: .
DNA: TGTGCCAGCAGCCAAGACATTAGGGGACAGGGGAGGATAGGTGGCAATCAGCCCCAGCATTTT
CDR3: CASSQDIRGQGRIGGNQPQHF

J: TRBJ2-1
D: .
V: TRBV30
size: few
DNA: TGTGCCTGGAGTCTAGCTTCCGATGAGCAGTTCTTC
CDR3: CAWSLASDEQFF

J: TRBJ2-3
D: .
V: TRBV2
size: .
DNA: TGTGCCAGCAGGGGGGGTCTAGATACGCAGTATTTT
CDR3: CASRGGLDTQYF

J: TRBJ2-3
D: TRBD2
V: TRBV7-9
size: .
DNA: TGTGCCAGCAGCCTCCTTCTAGCGGGAGGGCGGGAAGATACGCAGTATTTT
CDR3: CASSLLLAGGREDTQYF

J: TRBJ2-7
D: TRBD1
V: TRBV5-5
size: .
DNA: TGTGCCAGCAGCTGGACGGGACAGAACTCCTACGAGCAGTACTTC
CDR3: CASSWTGQNSYEQYF

J: TRBJ2-2
D: TRBD2
V: TRBV11-1
size: .
DNA: TGTGCCAGCAGCTTATCCAAGGGACTAGCGGGAGAGATCGGGGAGCTGTTTTTT
CDR3: CASSLSKGLAGEIGELFF

J: TRBJ2-2
D: .
V: TRBV18
size: .
DNA: TGTGCCAGCTCACCACCCAGGGAGACGAACACCGGGGAGCTGTTTTTT
CDR3: CASSPPRETNTGELFF

J: TRBJ2-1
D: .
V: TRBV13
size: .
DNA: TGTGCCAGCAGCTTAGATCAGGGGAGGAACAATGAGCAGTTCTTC
CDR3: CASSLDQGRNNEQFF

J: TRBJ2-3
D: .
V: TRBV9
size: .
DNA: TGTGCCAGCAGCGTAACCTCCTGGACCGATAGGGATACGCAGTATTTT
CDR3: CASSVTSWTDRDTQYF

J: TRBJ1-5
D: TRBD1
V: TRBV11-2
size: .
DNA: TGTGCCAGCAGCAGGACAGGGGGCGCGTTTCAGCCCCAGCATTTT
CDR3: CASSRTGGAFQPQHF

J: TRBJ1-2
D: .
V: TRBV12-5
size: .
DNA: TGTGCTAGTGACCTGGCTCGGGGCCTAGCTAACTATGGCTACACCTTC
CDR3: CASDLARGLANYGYTF

J: TRBJ2-3
D: .
V: TRBV30
size: .
DNA: TGTGCCTGGAGCCCAGGAACAGATACGCAGTATTTT
CDR3: CAWSPGTDTQYF

J: TRBJ1-2
D: TRBD1
V: TRBV2
size: .
DNA: TGTGCCAGCAGGGGGGACAGCTTTACCTATGGCTACACCTTC
CDR3: CASRGDSFTYGYTF

J: TRBJ2-1
D: .
V: TRBV18
size: .
DNA: TGTGCCAGCTCCTTTACCGACAGATACAATGAGCAGTTCTTC
CDR3: CASSFTDRYNEQFF

J: TRBJ1-4
D: .
V: TRBV30
size: .
DNA: TGTGCCTGGAGTGCCCAGCACAATGAAAAACTGTTTTTT
CDR3: CAWSAQHNEKLFF

J: TRBJ1-6
D: .
V: TRBV2
size: once
DNA: TGTGCCAGCAGTGAAAATGGGACTCCGAATTCACCCCTCCACTTT
CDR3: CASSENGTPNSPLHF

J: TRBJ1-3
D: .
V: TRBV19
size: once
DNA: TGTGCCAGTAGCCCCCAGGGCACCTCTGGAAACACCATATATTTT
CDR3: CASSPQGTSGNTIYF

J: TRBJ1-6
D: .
V: TRBV5-1
size: .
DNA: TGCGCCAGCAGCTCCCGGGGAAGGGAAGGTTCACCCCTCCACTTT
CDR3: CASSSRGREGSPLHF

J: TRBJ1-2
D: .
V: TRBV5-4
size: .
DNA: TGTGCCAGCAGCCCTAGTGGCAGGGTGGAGGGCTACACCTTC
CDR3: CASSPSGRVEGYTF

J: TRBJ2-3
D: TRBD2
V: TRBV4-1
size: .
DNA: TGCGCCAGCAGCCCCCGACTAGCGGGGGGCACAGATACGCAGTATTTT
CDR3: CASSPRLAGGTDTQYF

J: TRBJ2-5
D: .
V: TRBV15
size: .
DNA: TGTGCCACCAGCAGAGATACTCGCGATGGGGAGACCCAGTACTTC
CDR3: CATSRDTRDGETQYF

J: TRBJ1-1
D: .
V: TRBV18
size: .
DNA: TGTGCCAGCTCACAGGGGTTGGTCGCTGAAGCTTTCTTT
CDR3: CASSQGLVAEAFF

J: TRBJ2-5
D: TRBD1
V: TRBV5-6
size: .
DNA: TGTGCCAGCAGCTGGGGGACAGACCAAGAGACCCAGTACTTC
CDR3: CASSWGTDQETQYF

J: TRBJ2-1
D: .
V: TRBV12-5
size: .
DNA: TGTGCTAGTGGTGGAGTTACCTCCTACAATGAGCAGTTCTTC
CDR3: CASGGVTSYNEQFF

J: TRBJ1-6
D: .
V: TRBV29-1
size: .
DNA: TGCAGCGTTGAAGACTCCGCAGGATCACCCCTCCACTTT
CDR3: CSVEDSAGSPLHF

J: TRBJ1-5
D: .
V: TRBV30
size: .
DNA: TGTGCCTGGAGTGTCGGACATAAGCAGCCCCAGCATTTT
CDR3: CAWSVGHKQPQHF

J: TRBJ1-6
D: .
V: TRBV6-5
size: .
DNA: TGTGCCAGCAGCGACAGGAATTCACCCCTCCACTTT
CDR3: CASSDRNSPLHF

J: TRBJ2-1
D: TRBD2
V: TRBV29-1
size: .
DNA: TGCAGCGTTGCGGGGGGACGAGTCAATGAGCAGTTCTTC
CDR3: CSVAGGRVNEQFF

J: TRBJ2-1
D: .
V: TRBV7-3
size: .
DNA: TGTGCCAGCAGCCCCTCGACAGGTTTCTCCTACAATGAGCAGTTCTTC
CDR3: CASSPSTGFSYNEQFF

J: TRBJ2-1
D: .
V: TRBV7-3
size: .
DNA: TGTGCCAGCAGCGCTCCGGGACGGTACAATGAGCAGTTCTTC
CDR3: CASSAPGRYNEQFF

J: TRBJ2-5
D: .
V: TRBV9
size: .
DNA: TGTGCCAGCAGCTGGGCGGCTGAAGAGACCCAGTACTTC
CDR3: CASSWAAEETQYF

J: TRBJ2-7
D: .
V: TRBV29-1
size: .
DNA: TGCAGCGTCACCCCGGGACCCTACTACGAGCAGTACTTC
CDR3: CSVTPGPYYEQYF

J: TRBJ2-5
D: .
V: TRBV7-9
size: .
DNA: TGTGCCAGCAGCTTAGGAGACAGATACCAAGAGACCCAGTACTTC
CDR3: CASSLGDRYQETQYF

J: TRBJ2-6
D: TRBD2
V: TRBV4-1
size: .
DNA: TGCGCCAGCAGACCGGGACTAGCGGGATCAGGGGCCAACGTCCTGACTTTC
CDR3: CASRPGLAGSGANVLTF

J: TRBJ2-2
D: .
V: TRBV27
size: .
DNA: TGTGCCAGCAGTAGTAGACAGCCGAACACCGGGGAGCTGTTTTTT
CDR3: CASSSRQPNTGELFF

J: TRBJ1-6
D: .
V: TRBV5-1
size: .
DNA: TGCGCCAGCAGCCTGGACCATTCGGATAATTCACCCCTCCACTTT
CDR3: CASSLDHSDNSPLHF

J: TRBJ1-1
D: .
V: TRBV5-4
size: .
DNA: TGTGCCAGCAGCTTCGGGACAACTGAAGCTTTCTTT
CDR3: CASSFGTTEAFF

J: TRBJ1-1
D: .
V: TRBV18
size: .
DNA: TGTGCCAGCTCAGGCAGGGTGAACACTGAAGCTTTCTTT
CDR3: CASSGRVNTEAFF

J: TRBJ1-4
D: .
V: TRBV19
size: .
DNA: TGTGCCACCTGTGCGGGGGCCGCAACTAATGAAAAACTGTTTTTT
CDR3: CATCAGAATNEKLFF